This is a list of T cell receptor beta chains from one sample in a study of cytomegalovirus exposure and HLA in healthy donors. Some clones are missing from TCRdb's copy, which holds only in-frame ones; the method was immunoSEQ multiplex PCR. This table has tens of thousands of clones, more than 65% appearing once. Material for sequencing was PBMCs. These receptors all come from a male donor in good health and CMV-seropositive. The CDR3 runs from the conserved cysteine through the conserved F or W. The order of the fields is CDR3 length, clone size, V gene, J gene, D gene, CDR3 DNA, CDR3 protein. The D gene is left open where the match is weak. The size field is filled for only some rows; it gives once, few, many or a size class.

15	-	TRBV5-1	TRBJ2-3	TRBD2	TGCGCCAGCAAGCTTCCTTTAGCGGGGGGAGATACGCAGTATTTT	CASKLPLAGGDTQYF
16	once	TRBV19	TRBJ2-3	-	TGTGCCAGTAGTTCTGCCGGGAGCCTAAGTGCAGATACGCAGTATTTT	CASSSAGSLSADTQYF
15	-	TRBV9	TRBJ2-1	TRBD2	TGTGCCAGCAGCGTTTCGACTAGCGGGATGATTGAGCAGTTCTTC	CASSVSTSGMIEQFF
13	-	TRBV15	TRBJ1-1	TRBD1	TGTGCCACCAGCTGGGACAGGAACACTGAAGCTTTCTTT	CATSWDRNTEAFF
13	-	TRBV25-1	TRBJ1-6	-	TGTGCCAGCGGCGAATACAGTAATTCACCCCTCCACTTT	CASGEYSNSPLHF
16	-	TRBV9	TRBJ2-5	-	TGTGCCAGCAGCGTAGGGGGGTTTGGGGGCCAGGAGACCCAGTACTTC	CASSVGGFGGQETQYF
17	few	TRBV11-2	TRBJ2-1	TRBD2	TGTGCCAGCAGCTTCCAGGGACTAGCGGGAGGGATCAATGAGCAGTTCTTC	CASSFQGLAGGINEQFF
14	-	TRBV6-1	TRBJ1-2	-	TGTGCCAGCAGTGATTTTCTCGGGATGCGTGGCTACACCTTC	CASSDFLGMRGYTF
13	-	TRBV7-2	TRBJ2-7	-	TGTGCCAGCAGCTCACTCGGGACAAACGAGCAGTACTTC	CASSSLGTNEQYF
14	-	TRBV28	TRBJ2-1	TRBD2	TGTGCCAGCAGTTTAAGCGGGGGGGCCTATGAGCAGTTCTTC	CASSLSGGAYEQFF
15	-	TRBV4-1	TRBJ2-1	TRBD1	TGCGCCAGCAGCCAAGTGAGGCTGGCAGGGGGTGAGCAGTTCTTC	CASSQVRLAGGEQFF
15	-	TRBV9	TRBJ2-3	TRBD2	TGTGCCAGCAGCGTAGCGGGGGGGTGGACAGATACGCAGTATTTT	CASSVAGGWTDTQYF
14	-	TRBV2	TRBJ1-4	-	TGTGCCAGCAGTGAACAGGGGTGGGATGAAAAACTGTTTTTT	CASSEQGWDEKLFF
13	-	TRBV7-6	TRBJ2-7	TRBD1	TGTGCCAGCAGCTCGGACAGGACCTACGAGCAGTACTTC	CASSSDRTYEQYF
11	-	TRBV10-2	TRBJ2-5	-	TGCGCCAGCTCAGGGGTGGAGACCCAGTACTTC	CASSGVETQYF
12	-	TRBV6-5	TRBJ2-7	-	TGTGCCAGCAGTTACCAGGGGGGCGAGCAGTACTTC	CASSYQGGEQYF
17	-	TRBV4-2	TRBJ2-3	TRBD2	TGTGCCAGCAGCCAAGGTGGGCGCGGGAGAGTGACAGATACGCAGTATTTT	CASSQGGRGRVTDTQYF
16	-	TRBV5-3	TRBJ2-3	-	TGTGCCAGAAGCTTGGAGGGCGGGCCCGCCGCAGATACGCAGTATTTT	CARSLEGGPAADTQYF
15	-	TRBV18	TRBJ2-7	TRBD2	TGTGCCAGCTCACCCTCCCTAGCGGAGTCCTACGAGCAGTACTTC	CASSPSLAESYEQYF
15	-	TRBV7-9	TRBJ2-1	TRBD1	TGTGCCAGCAGCCGGGACAGGAGCTCCTACAATGAGCAGTTCTTC	CASSRDRSSYNEQFF
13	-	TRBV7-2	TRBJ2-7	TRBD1	TGTGCCAGCAGCAGACAGGGGGGCTCCGAGCAGTACTTC	CASSRQGGSEQYF
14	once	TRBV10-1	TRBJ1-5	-	TGCGCCAGCAAGCATTCGACACGCAATCAGCCCCAGCATTTT	CASKHSTRNQPQHF
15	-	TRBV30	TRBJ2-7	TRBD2	TGTGCCTGGAGCCCCCGGACTAGCGGCTACTACGAGCAGTACTTC	CAWSPRTSGYYEQYF
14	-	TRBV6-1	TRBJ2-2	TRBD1	TGTGCCAGCAGCGGACAGGGGTCTACCGGGGAGCTGTTTTTT	CASSGQGSTGELFF
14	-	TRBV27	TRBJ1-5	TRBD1	TGTGCCGCCGGGACAGATGGAGGCAATCAGCCCCAGCATTTT	CAAGTDGGNQPQHF
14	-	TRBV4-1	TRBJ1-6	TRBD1	TGCGCCAGCAGCCCTGGGGACAGGGACTCACCCCTCCACTTT	CASSPGDRDSPLHF